This is a list of T cell receptor beta chains from one sample in a study of radiotherapy plus CTLA-4 blockade in lung cancer. Method: immunoSEQ multiplex PCR; TCRdb's copy keeps in-frame clones and lacks some. The sample has roughly 54,000 clones; approximately 85% are singletons. The sequencing used peripheral blood, collected from a patient treated with radiotherapy plus ipilimumab. The receptors originated from a human donor with non-small cell lung cancer whose response to radiotherapy plus ipilimumab could not be evaluated. Both conserved end residues are part of each CDR3. D genes are given only for firm matches. Not every row has a clone size; where given, it reads once, few, many or a size class.

J: TRBJ1-1
D: .
V: TRBV5-4
size: .
CDR3: CAAWALNTEAFF
DNA: TGTGCCGCGTGGGCCCTCAACACTGAAGCTTTCTTT

J: TRBJ1-1
D: TRBD1
V: TRBV2
size: once
CDR3: CASSDAGQGVPEAFF
DNA: TGTGCCAGCAGTGATGCGGGACAGGGAGTCCCTGAAGCTTTCTTT

J: TRBJ2-1
D: .
V: TRBV28
size: .
CDR3: CASSQTGTVHNEQFF
DNA: TGTGCCAGCAGTCAAACAGGGACCGTCCACAATGAGCAGTTCTTC

J: TRBJ2-1
D: TRBD1
V: TRBV25-1
size: .
CDR3: CASTDRGGNEQFF
DNA: TGTGCCAGCACGGACAGGGGGGGGAATGAGCAGTTCTTC

J: TRBJ2-3
D: TRBD2
V: TRBV5-5
size: once
CDR3: CASSLTSGSGSDTQYF
DNA: TGTGCCAGCAGCCTGACTAGCGGGAGTGGCTCAGATACGCAGTATTTT

J: TRBJ1-2
D: .
V: TRBV5-4
size: .
CDR3: CASSSPSTGGNYGYTF
DNA: TGTGCCAGCAGCTCTCCATCGACAGGCGGTAACTATGGCTACACCTTC

J: TRBJ2-3
D: TRBD2
V: TRBV5-1
size: .
CDR3: CASSESGTRGTDTQYF
DNA: TGCGCCAGCAGCGAGTCCGGGACTAGAGGCACAGATACGCAGTATTTT

J: TRBJ1-2
D: .
V: TRBV7-2
size: .
CDR3: CASSSNRAGGYTF
DNA: TGTGCCAGCAGCTCCAACAGGGCGGGTGGCTACACCTTC

J: TRBJ1-6
D: .
V: TRBV30
size: once
CDR3: CAWSGGGKDSPLHF
DNA: TGTGCCTGGAGTGGGGGAGGGAAGGATTCACCCCTCCACTTT

J: TRBJ2-7
D: TRBD2
V: TRBV7-2
size: .
CDR3: CASSLAVLLSGSAYEQYF
DNA: TGTGCCAGCAGCTTAGCGGTGCTTCTTAGCGGGAGTGCCTACGAGCAGTACTTC

J: TRBJ1-1
D: .
V: TRBV27
size: .
CDR3: CASSFIGLNTEAFF
DNA: TGTGCCAGCAGTTTTATTGGGCTGAACACTGAAGCTTTCTTT

J: TRBJ2-7
D: .
V: TRBV7-6
size: once
CDR3: CASSIRDSGEQYF
DNA: TGTGCCAGCAGCATACGGGACTCGGGGGAGCAGTACTTC

J: TRBJ2-5
D: .
V: TRBV9
size: .
CDR3: CASSERYRDEQETQYF
DNA: TGTGCCAGCAGCGAAAGATACAGAGATGAGCAAGAGACCCAGTACTTC

J: TRBJ1-1
D: TRBD1
V: TRBV18
size: once
CDR3: CASSPPGTGMNTEAFF
DNA: TGTGCCAGCTCACCACCGGGGACAGGGATGAACACTGAAGCTTTCTTT

J: TRBJ2-7
D: .
V: TRBV4-3
size: once
CDR3: CASSQGRQVDEQYF
DNA: TGCGCCAGCAGCCAGGGTAGACAGGTTGACGAGCAGTACTTC

J: TRBJ1-1
D: .
V: TRBV14
size: .
CDR3: CASSVPAATEAFF
DNA: TGTGCCAGCAGCGTACCAGCGGCGACCGAAGCTTTCTTT

J: TRBJ2-3
D: TRBD2
V: TRBV27
size: .
CDR3: CASTTYEGRGTDTQYF
DNA: TGTGCCAGCACCACCTACGAAGGGAGGGGCACAGATACGCAGTATTTT

J: TRBJ1-4
D: TRBD1
V: TRBV2
size: .
CDR3: CASSEATGGPGEKLFF
DNA: TGTGCCAGCAGTGAAGCGACAGGGGGTCCGGGTGAAAAACTGTTTTTT

J: TRBJ2-7
D: TRBD1
V: TRBV18
size: .
CDR3: CASSPGTGNDEQYF
DNA: TGTGCCAGCTCACCAGGGACAGGGAACGACGAGCAGTACTTC

J: TRBJ2-7
D: TRBD1
V: TRBV2
size: .
CDR3: CASSENRQGREQYF
DNA: TGTGCCAGCAGTGAAAACCGACAGGGGCGCGAGCAGTACTTC

J: TRBJ1-5
D: TRBD1
V: TRBV5-1
size: .
CDR3: CASSPGQGVQPQHF
DNA: TGCGCCAGCAGTCCGGGACAGGGGGTTCAGCCCCAGCATTTT

J: TRBJ2-7
D: TRBD1
V: TRBV5-1
size: .
CDR3: CASRKTGNYEQYF
DNA: TGCGCCAGCAGGAAGACAGGGAACTACGAGCAGTACTTC

J: TRBJ1-2
D: .
V: TRBV2
size: .
CDR3: CASSENGAVLHGYTF
DNA: TGTGCCAGCAGTGAAAATGGGGCGGTGCTGCATGGCTACACCTTC

J: TRBJ1-4
D: TRBD1
V: TRBV19
size: .
CDR3: CASRAGQGNEKLFF
DNA: TGTGCCAGTAGAGCGGGACAGGGGAATGAAAAACTGTTTTTT

J: TRBJ1-6
D: .
V: TRBV19
size: .
CDR3: CASSIGLSPLHF
DNA: TGTGCCAGTAGCATCGGGTTGTCACCCCTCCACTTT

J: TRBJ2-2
D: TRBD1
V: TRBV6-5
size: .
CDR3: CASSSQGGANTGELFF
DNA: TGTGCCAGCAGTTCACAGGGGGGCGCGAACACCGGGGAGCTGTTTTTT

J: TRBJ1-1
D: TRBD1
V: TRBV28
size: .
CDR3: CASSPDRGVTEAFF
DNA: TGTGCCAGCAGTCCGGACAGGGGGGTTACTGAAGCTTTCTTT

J: TRBJ1-1
D: .
V: TRBV4-3
size: .
CDR3: CASSQAGDTEAFF
DNA: TGCGCCAGCAGCCAAGCCGGAGACACTGAAGCTTTCTTT